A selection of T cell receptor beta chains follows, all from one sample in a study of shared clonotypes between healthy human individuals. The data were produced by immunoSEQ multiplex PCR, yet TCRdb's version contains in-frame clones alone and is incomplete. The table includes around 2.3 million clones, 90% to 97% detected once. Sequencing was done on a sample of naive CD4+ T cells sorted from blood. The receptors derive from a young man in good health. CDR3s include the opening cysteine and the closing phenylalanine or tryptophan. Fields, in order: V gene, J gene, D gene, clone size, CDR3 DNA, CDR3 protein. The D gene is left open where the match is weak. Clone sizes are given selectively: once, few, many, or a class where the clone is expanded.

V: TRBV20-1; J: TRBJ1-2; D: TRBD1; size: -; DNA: TGCAGTGCCAGGGACAGCCTTCACCCCACCTTC; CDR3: CSARDSLHPTF
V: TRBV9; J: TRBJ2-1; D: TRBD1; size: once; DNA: TGTGCCAGCAGCGTAGGTATGGGACAGGCAAGCTCCTACAATGAGCAGTTCTTC; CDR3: CASSVGMGQASSYNEQFF
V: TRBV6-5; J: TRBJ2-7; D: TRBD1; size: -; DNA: TGTGCCAGCAGGCTTCCCGGGACAGGTACCTACGAGCAGTACTTC; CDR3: CASRLPGTGTYEQYF
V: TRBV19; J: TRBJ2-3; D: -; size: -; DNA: TGTGCCAGTAGTACAGGGATAGGCCCAGATACGCAGTATTTT; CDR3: CASSTGIGPDTQYF
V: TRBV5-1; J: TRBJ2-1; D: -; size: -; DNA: TGCGCCAGCAGCTGGCTCGACGGTGAGCAGTTCTTC; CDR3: CASSWLDGEQFF
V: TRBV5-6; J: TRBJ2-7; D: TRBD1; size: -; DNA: TGTGCCAGCAGCACCCGGGACAGGTACGAGCAGTACTTC; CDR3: CASSTRDRYEQYF
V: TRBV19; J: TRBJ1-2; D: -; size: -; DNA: TGTGCCAGCGGTACTAACTATGGCTACACCTTC; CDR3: CASGTNYGYTF
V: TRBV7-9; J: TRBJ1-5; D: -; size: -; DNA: TGTGCCAGCAGCCCGGGGAGGGAGTCGAGTCAGCCCCAGCATTTT; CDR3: CASSPGRESSQPQHF
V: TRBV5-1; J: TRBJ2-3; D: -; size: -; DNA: TGCGCCAGCAGTCGTCAGACAGGCCTTGGCACAGATACGCAGTATTTT; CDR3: CASSRQTGLGTDTQYF
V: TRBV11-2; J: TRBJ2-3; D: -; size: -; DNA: TGTGCCAGCGCGGACTCCCCAACTAGCACAGATACGCAGTATTTT; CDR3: CASADSPTSTDTQYF
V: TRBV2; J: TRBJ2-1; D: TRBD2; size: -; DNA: TGTGCCAGCAGTGGAACTAGCGGGAGTACAAATGAGCAGTTCTTC; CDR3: CASSGTSGSTNEQFF
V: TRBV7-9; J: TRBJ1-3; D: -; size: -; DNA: TGTGCCAGCAGCCTCCCGGTGGGAAGGGAAGCTGGAAACACCATATATTTT; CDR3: CASSLPVGREAGNTIYF
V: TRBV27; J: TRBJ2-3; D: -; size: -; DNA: TGTGCCAGCACCCCAATGGGGAGAAGCACAGATACGCAGTATTTT; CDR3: CASTPMGRSTDTQYF
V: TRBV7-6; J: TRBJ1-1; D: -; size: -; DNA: TGTGCCAGCAAATCCACCGGGCCGTACACTGAAGCTTTCTTT; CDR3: CASKSTGPYTEAFF
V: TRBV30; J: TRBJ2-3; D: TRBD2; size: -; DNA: TGTGCCTGGCGAATAGCGGGAGGGGGTGATACGCAGTATTTT; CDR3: CAWRIAGGGDTQYF